This T cell receptor beta chain comes out of a study of T-cell memory formation after mild COVID-19. The overall study: The two donors had largely donor-specific TCR clusters.

CDR3 length equals 16 residues. Germline lookup yields CDR1 KGHDR and CDR2 SFDVKD. Deletions cut 3 bases from V and 6 bases from J, with 17 bases between. TCRdb reprocessed the 5' RACE reads with MiXCR, giving one entry per CDR3 protein. The sample shows about 340,000 distinct CDR3 sequences, 20% to 25% of them seen only once. The chain links TRBV24-1 to TRBJ1-5; possible D gene TRBD1, 5 bases. The receptor was derived from an adult woman who had mild COVID-19 (a few samples of this study predate the infection). Cell type and time point are not known. Sequenced: PBMCs or a T cell subset sorted from them (not recorded which). Written as DNA, the CDR3 is TGTGCCACCAGTGATAAGCGAGTAGGGGCTAGTCAGCCCCAGCATTTT. Amino acid sequence: CATSDKRVGASQPQHF.